Listed below are T cell receptor beta chains from one sample, sequenced in a study. TCRdb re-called the 5' RACE reads with MiXCR, one entry per CDR3 protein. The data show some 45,000 distinct CDR3 sequences, around 26% seen once. The sequencing input was naive CD4+ T cells sorted from blood. These receptors came from a female donor with breast cancer. The CDR3 runs from the conserved cysteine through the conserved F or W. A D gene is named only where the DNA matches it firmly. Size values are once, few and many counts, or a class for expanded clones, and some rows have none.

V	J	length	size	D	CDR3	DNA
TRBV4-3	TRBJ2-1	13	few	NA	CASSQERYNEQFF	TGCGCCAGCAGCCAAGAAAGGTACAATGAGCAGTTCTTC
TRBV6-5	TRBJ2-4	15	NA	TRBD1	CASSQGALAKNIQYF	TGTGCCAGCAGCCAGGGGGCTCTGGCCAAAAACATTCAGTACTTC
TRBV5-1	TRBJ1-2	12	few	NA	CASSLWTDGYTF	TGCGCCAGCAGCCTATGGACAGACGGGTACACCTTC
TRBV4-1	TRBJ2-3	19	NA	TRBD2	CASSAPGLAGGPNTDTQYF	TGCGCCAGCAGCGCTCCGGGACTAGCGGGAGGGCCTAACACAGATACGCAGTATTTT
TRBV28	TRBJ1-1	14	NA	TRBD1	CATGQGGRSPEAFF	TGTGCCACCGGACAGGGCGGGCGGAGTCCCGAAGCTTTCTTT
TRBV7-8	TRBJ1-2	13	NA	NA	CASSTDRNYGYTF	TGTGCCAGCAGTACGGACCGCAACTATGGCTACACCTTC
TRBV7-2	TRBJ2-1	13	NA	TRBD1	CASSFLQGTGGFF	TGTGCCAGCAGCTTTCTTCAAGGGACAGGGGGGTTCTTC
TRBV20-1	TRBJ1-5	14	medium-sized	NA	CSAQDSRSEQPQHF	TGCAGTGCGCAAGACTCGAGATCGGAGCAGCCCCAGCATTTT
TRBV5-1	TRBJ2-6	15	NA	NA	CASSPRLYGANVLTF	TGCGCCAGCAGCCCTAGACTGTACGGGGCCAACGTCCTGACTTTC
TRBV7-2	TRBJ2-5	14	few	NA	CASSKDRSQETQYF	TGTGCCAGCAGCAAAGACAGGAGCCAAGAGACCCAGTACTTC
TRBV6-5	TRBJ1-1	14	many	TRBD1	CASNRDRRNTEAFF	TGTGCCAGCAACCGGGACAGGAGGAACACTGAAGCTTTCTTT
TRBV6-5	TRBJ1-1	14	many	NA	CASSYGGAGTEAFF	TGTGCCAGCAGTTACGGGGGGGCTGGCACTGAAGCTTTCTTT
TRBV5-1	TRBJ2-3	18	NA	TRBD2	CASSRGTSGGISTDTQYF	TGCGCCAGCAGCCGAGGGACTAGCGGGGGCATAAGCACAGATACGCAGTATTTT
TRBV29-1	TRBJ2-7	13	NA	NA	CSVEAGALGEQYF	TGCAGCGTTGAAGCAGGGGCTCTAGGAGAGCAGTACTTC
TRBV20-1	TRBJ2-5	15	many	NA	CSALSTGSGQETQYF	TGCAGTGCTCTCTCAACAGGGTCGGGTCAAGAGACCCAGTACTTC
TRBV28	TRBJ2-3	16	NA	TRBD2	CASSETSGRAIDTQYF	TGTGCCAGCAGCGAAACTAGCGGGAGGGCTATAGATACGCAGTATTTT
TRBV19	TRBJ2-1	14	NA	NA	CASSPRFGHNEQFF	TGTGCCAGTAGTCCTAGGTTTGGGCACAATGAGCAGTTCTTC
TRBV13	TRBJ2-5	15	NA	TRBD2	CASSSAAGHQETQYF	TGTGCCAGCAGCTCCGCAGCGGGACACCAAGAGACCCAGTACTTC
TRBV6-1	TRBJ1-1	13	many	NA	CASMRWGAAEAFF	TGTGCCAGCATGCGCTGGGGGGCCGCTGAAGCTTTCTTT
TRBV19	TRBJ2-1	14	few	TRBD2	CASSTSGTYNEQFF	TGTGCCAGTAGTACTAGCGGAACCTACAATGAGCAGTTCTTC
TRBV7-2	TRBJ2-1	14	NA	NA	CASSPSRGVSEQFF	TGTGCCAGCAGCCCTAGCCGGGGAGTTAGTGAGCAGTTCTTC
TRBV11-2	TRBJ2-5	14	NA	TRBD1	CASSLQGARETQYF	TGTGCCAGCAGCTTACAGGGGGCTCGGGAGACCCAGTACTTC
TRBV20-1	TRBJ1-2	14	few	NA	CSATPGGLNYGYTF	TGCAGTGCCACGCCCGGGGGGCTTAACTATGGCTACACCTTC
TRBV7-2	TRBJ2-3	16	NA	NA	CASSLRRRSSTDTQYF	TGTGCCAGCAGCTTAAGGCGGCGTTCTAGCACAGATACGCAGTATTTT
TRBV5-1	TRBJ1-2	14	NA	NA	CASSSIGANYGYTF	TGCGCCAGCAGCTCTATAGGGGCTAACTATGGCTACACCTTC
TRBV5-6	TRBJ2-7	17	NA	TRBD2	CASSPSTGTRETYEQYF	TGTGCCAGCAGCCCAAGTACCGGGACTAGGGAAACCTACGAGCAGTACTTC
TRBV12-3/TRBV12-4	TRBJ2-7	14	NA	NA	CASSPLDNSYEQYF	TGTGCCAGCAGCCCCCTGGACAATTCCTACGAGCAGTACTTC
TRBV7-2	TRBJ2-1	18	NA	TRBD2	CASSIGTSGIRTYNEQFF	TGTGCCAGCAGCATTGGGACTAGCGGGATTAGGACCTACAATGAGCAGTTCTTC
TRBV9	TRBJ1-3	17	few	NA	CASSVASRGASGNTIYF	TGTGCCAGCAGCGTAGCTAGCAGGGGCGCCTCTGGAAACACCATATATTTT
TRBV7-9	TRBJ2-1	16	NA	TRBD2	CASSLPMRGTYNEQFF	TGTGCCAGCAGCTTACCTATGCGGGGGACCTACAATGAGCAGTTCTTC
TRBV7-3	TRBJ2-7	12	few	NA	CASSLSSYEQYF	TGTGCCAGCAGCTTATCGTCCTACGAGCAGTACTTC
TRBV5-6	TRBJ2-7	13	NA	TRBD1	CASSLYRGQGQYF	TGTGCCAGCAGCCTATACCGCGGACAGGGACAGTACTTC
TRBV5-1	TRBJ1-4	16	few	NA	CASSLSLGATNEKLFF	TGCGCCAGCAGCTTGTCTCTGGGGGCAACTAATGAAAAACTGTTTTTT
TRBV10-3	TRBJ2-2	14	few	NA	CAISDFNLGGELFF	TGTGCCATCAGTGATTTTAATCTCGGAGGGGAGCTGTTTTTT
TRBV12-3/TRBV12-4	TRBJ2-5	15	few	TRBD2	CASRPGTSGRETQYF	TGTGCCAGCAGACCCGGGACTAGCGGGAGGGAGACCCAGTACTTC
TRBV6-1	TRBJ1-1	13	many	NA	CASSGRTDTEAFF	TGTGCCAGCAGTGGACGGACAGACACTGAAGCTTTCTTT
TRBV24-1	TRBJ2-1	14	many	NA	CATSGAASYNEQFF	TGTGCCACCAGTGGAGCTGCCTCCTACAATGAGCAGTTCTTC
TRBV28	TRBJ2-7	15	NA	NA	CASSRWDGTSYEQYF	TGTGCCAGCAGCCGATGGGACGGTACCTCCTACGAGCAGTACTTC
TRBV7-8	TRBJ2-4	16	few	NA	CASSSRGRSAKNIQYF	TGTGCCAGCAGCTCCCGGGGTAGGAGCGCCAAAAACATTCAGTACTTC